A selection of T cell receptor beta chains follows, all from one sample in a study of human T cells and chemical hapten exposure. MiXCR, applied by TCRdb to the RACE reads, yields one record per CDR3 protein. The sample has 75,000 to 100,000 distinct CDR3 sequences; roughly 12% are singletons. Sequences were derived from whole blood, sampled in connection with sensitization to the hapten diphenylcyclopropenone (DPC). The receptors derive from a woman between 35 and 50 years old with alopecia areata. Some clones in this sample may be carry-over from other donors' samples. Each CDR3 is given with its conserved first and last residue. Each record gives: V gene, CDR3 length, J gene, CDR3 protein.

v_gene: TRBV2
len: 14
j_gene: TRBJ2-5
CDR3aa: CASSEMAAQETQYF

v_gene: TRBV21-1
len: 15
j_gene: TRBJ2-7
CDR3aa: CASSHRGLAGAEQYF

v_gene: TRBV29-1
len: 12
j_gene: TRBJ2-3
CDR3aa: CSVDHLLDTQYF

v_gene: TRBV7-6
len: 16
j_gene: TRBJ2-7
CDR3aa: CASSLSLGTSGSEQYF

v_gene: TRBV6-6
len: 16
j_gene: TRBJ2-3
CDR3aa: CASSWFTGYSTDTQYF

v_gene: TRBV4-3
len: 14
j_gene: TRBJ2-7
CDR3aa: CASSQKNRGGQQYF

v_gene: TRBV7-9
len: 14
j_gene: TRBJ2-3
CDR3aa: CASSRTSSTDTQYF

v_gene: TRBV6-2/TRBV6-3
len: 13
j_gene: TRBJ2-3
CDR3aa: CASRRGAADTQYF

v_gene: TRBV18
len: 16
j_gene: TRBJ1-5
CDR3aa: CASSPWGTGGDQPQHF

v_gene: TRBV12-3/TRBV12-4
len: 16
j_gene: TRBJ1-1
CDR3aa: CASNPAGRTGDTEAFF

v_gene: TRBV20-1
len: 15
j_gene: TRBJ2-7
CDR3aa: CSARAVGQETYEQYF